This TCR beta chain was captured in a study of response to subunit inactivated influenza vaccine. This clonotype was found many times. Its target is not known. The CDR3 is made up of 15 amino acids. V shed 4 bases and J 8 bases; nucleotides not matched to a gene: 7. Germline V lookup: CDR1 DFQATT, CDR2 SNEGSKA (reference sequence). Study-wide points: The authors proposed limited new T cell recruitment per seasonal influenza vaccination.

Each CDR3 protein gets one entry after TCRdb re-called the RT-PCR reads with MiXCR. In the table there are hundreds of thousands of distinct CDR3 sequences, 15% to 19% of which are singletons. Sequences were derived from PBMCs from blood, sampled about 12 days after vaccination. The clonotype originates from a man aged 50-59 years who received an inactivated influenza vaccine. The chain combines TRBV20-1 with TRBJ2-1; 14 bases map to TRBD2. The CDR3 reads CSATPQGLAGDEQFF. The CDR3 DNA reads as TGCAGTGCTACTCCCCAGGGACTAGCGGGAGATGAGCAGTTCTTC.